This is a list of T cell receptor beta chains from one sample in a study of blood T cell repertoires in COVID-19. This table comes from immunoSEQ multiplex PCR, and its TCRdb copy is limited to in-frame clones, with some not included. This sample has about 70,000 clones; 80% to 90% occur once, and the top ten carry approximately 5.6%. Sequencing input: peripheral blood. Receptor source: a man in his fifties with active COVID-19. CDR3s include the opening cysteine and the closing phenylalanine or tryptophan. The D gene is left open where the match is weak. For some rows the clone size is stated as once, few or many, or as a class when expanded; others skip it.

D gene | J gene | CDR3 length | clone size | V gene | CDR3 protein | CDR3 DNA
. | TRBJ1-4 | 14 | once | TRBV5-4 | CASSKSTVREKLFF | TGTGCCAGCAGCAAATCGACAGTGAGAGAAAAACTGTTTTTT
. | TRBJ1-1 | 15 | . | TRBV5-6 | CASSLTGIYSRGAFF | TGTGCCAGCAGCTTGACAGGGATCTACAGCAGGGGAGCTTTCTTT
. | TRBJ2-1 | 15 | once | TRBV19 | CASSDPGSSYNEQFF | TGTGCCAGTAGTGATCCTGGCAGCTCCTACAATGAGCAGTTCTTC
. | TRBJ1-6 | 14 | . | TRBV11-2 | CASSLGGRNSPLHF | TGTGCCAGCAGCTTAGGAGGGCGTAATTCACCCCTCCACTTT
TRBD1 | TRBJ1-4 | 12 | . | TRBV12-3/TRBV12-4 | CASRTGFEKLFF | TGTGCCAGCAGGACAGGGTTTGAAAAACTGTTTTTT
. | TRBJ1-6 | 14 | . | TRBV19 | CASSIGRQNSPLHF | TGTGCCAGTAGTATAGGTCGACAGAATTCACCCCTCCACTTT
. | TRBJ2-2 | 14 | . | TRBV9 | CASSFTGNTGELFF | TGTGCCAGCAGCTTCACAGGGAACACCGGGGAGCTGTTTTTT
TRBD2 | TRBJ2-3 | 16 | . | TRBV5-1 | CASSKGLAEPTDTQYF | TGCGCCAGCAGCAAGGGACTAGCGGAGCCCACAGATACGCAGTATTTT
. | TRBJ1-2 | 11 | . | TRBV29-1 | CSVVLNDRLTF | TGCAGCGTTGTTCTCAATGACAGGTTGACCTTC
. | TRBJ2-1 | 12 | . | TRBV5-1 | CASSSAGNEQFF | TGCGCCAGCAGCTCAGCGGGCAATGAGCAGTTCTTC
TRBD2 | TRBJ2-7 | 14 | . | TRBV6-7 | CASSSGTSFFEQYF | TGTGCCAGCAGTTCCGGGACTAGTTTTTTCGAGCAGTACTTC
TRBD1 | TRBJ2-7 | 12 | . | TRBV19 | CATGQGTYEQYF | TGTGCCACCGGACAGGGGACCTACGAGCAGTACTTC
. | TRBJ2-6 | 16 | . | TRBV4-3 | CASSQTSGSGANVLTF | TGCGCCAGCAGCCAAACGTCAGGCTCTGGGGCCAACGTCCTGACTTTC
TRBD2 | TRBJ2-3 | 16 | . | TRBV7-9 | CASSPQSGKPTDTQYF | TGTGCCAGCAGCCCGCAAAGCGGGAAGCCCACAGATACGCAGTATTTT
TRBD1 | TRBJ1-4 | 13 | . | TRBV3-1/TRBV3-2 | CASSQRSSGQLFF | TGTGCCAGCAGCCAAAGGAGCTCGGGACAGCTGTTTTTT
TRBD1 | TRBJ1-2 | 14 | . | TRBV27 | CASSFNRGIDGYTF | TGTGCCAGCAGTTTTAACAGGGGTATTGATGGCTACACCTTC
. | TRBJ1-3 | 16 | . | TRBV9 | CASSVRGPESGNTIYF | TGTGCCAGCAGCGTGCGGGGACCGGAGTCTGGAAACACCATATATTTT
. | TRBJ2-2 | 17 | . | TRBV7-8 | CASSLSHSGVGTGELFF | TGTGCCAGCAGCTTAAGCCATTCAGGGGTAGGCACCGGGGAGCTGTTTTTT
TRBD2 | TRBJ2-1 | 15 | . | TRBV7-3 | CASSPQGRGYNEQFF | TGTGCCAGCAGCCCCCAAGGGCGGGGGTACAATGAGCAGTTCTTC
. | TRBJ1-2 | 13 | . | TRBV28 | CASSATVNYGYTF | TGTGCCAGCAGTGCGACAGTTAACTATGGCTACACCTTC
. | TRBJ1-6 | 16 | . | TRBV6-4 | CASKPDGSSYNSPLHF | TGTGCCAGCAAGCCGGACGGGAGCTCCTATAATTCACCCCTCCACTTT
TRBD1 | TRBJ1-5 | 16 | . | TRBV27 | CASSPTGLGGNQPQHF | TGTGCCAGCAGTCCGACAGGGCTGGGTGGCAATCAGCCCCAGCATTTT